This T cell receptor (beta chain) was sequenced during a study of PD-L1 blockade in urothelial cancer. Produced via immunoSEQ multiplex PCR; TCRdb's table is partial and in-frame only. The data show 30,000 to 50,000 clones, approximately 89% seen once. Described time point: pretreatment peripheral blood. The germline CDR1 and CDR2 sequences are SGHVS and FQNEAQ. V trimming: 1 base; J trimming: 6 bases; junction bases outside the gene matches: 5. This CDR3 has 16 amino acids. The sequence was obtained from a woman aged 55-69 years with urothelial cancer. Source: PBMCs, taken around atezolizumab (anti-PD-L1) treatment. The chain carries TRBV7-8 and TRBJ2-1; 11 bases align to TRBD2. DNA of the CDR3: TGTGCCAGCAGCTTAGTGGGTAGCGGGAGGGCCAATGAGCAGTTCTTC. It specifies CASSLVGSGRANEQFF. Full variable domain (rest looked up from reference TRBV7-8 and TRBJ2-1): GAGVSQSPRYKVAKRGQDVALRCDPISGHVSLFWYQQALGQGPEFLTYFQNEAQLDKSGLPSDRFFAERPEGSVSTLKIQRTQQEDSAVYLCASSLVGSGRANEQFFGPGTRLTVL.